The 8 T cell receptor beta chains reported below all come from one sample, sequenced in a study of T cells after yellow fever vaccination (dated by TCRdb to between 2018 and 2021). Library construction relied on 5' RACE. Instrument on record: Illumina NovaSeq 6000. TCRdb reprocessed the public reads (quality trimming at Q25 with fastp, clone calling with MiXCR) and kept in-frame beta chains. Each CDR3 protein gets just one entry, which takes the most common genes and DNA from the rows behind it. In this sample the table shows tens of thousands of distinct CDR3 sequences, about 5% of which occur a single time. Around a third of the sample goes to the ten largest clones. Sample treatment or condition, as interpreted from the label and publication: live attenuated yellow fever vaccine strain. The sample was PBMCs, either bulk or a sorted T-cell subset (CD4+, CD8+, memory, or dextramer-sorted; not recorded which), taken on the day of the yellow fever booster vaccination. The receptors shown here come from a man younger than 30 who received the YFV17D yellow fever vaccine.

This clonotype showed up many times. The genes are TRBV12-3 or TRBV12-4 and TRBJ1-1; TRBD1 matches 9 bases. The CDR3 has 13 amino acids. V was clipped by 6 bases and J by 3 bases; unmatched bases: 2. CDR3 in DNA: TGTGCCAGCAGGAGGACAGGGGACACTGAAGCTTTCTTT. As protein: CASRRTGDTEAFF.

The chain links TRBV6-1 to TRBJ1-5; D is possibly TRBD1 (5 bases). Trimming shortened V by 4 bases and J by 6 bases, and 10 bases separated the two germline ends. The CDR3 is 13 residues long. Germline V gene sequence: CDR1 MNHNS, CDR2 SASEGT. In nucleotides, the CDR3 is TGTGCCAGCAGTGCGGCGACAGCTCAGCCCCAGCATTTT. It translates to CASSAATAQPQHF.

This clonotype was picked up many times. The chain links TRBV7-3 to TRBJ2-6, with unresolved D. Trimming shortened V by 2 bases and J by 4 bases, and 3 bases separated the two germline ends. The CDR3 is 13 amino acids. The germline V gene encodes CDR1 SGHTA and CDR2 FQGTGA. The CDR3 protein is CASSLPGANVLTF. The CDR3 DNA is TGTGCCAGCAGCTTACCCGGGGCCAACGTCCTGACTTTC.

The genes are TRBV24-1 and TRBJ1-2; D is unclear. Germline CDR1 is KGHDR and CDR2 is SFDVKD. The CDR3 runs 10 residues. Trimming shortened V by 10 bases and J by 4 bases, and 6 bases separated the two germline ends. The CDR3, as DNA: TGTGCCACAGGAGCCTATGGCTACACCTTC. Protein: CATGAYGYTF.

Ten or more counts support this clonotype. The chain uses TRBV5-6 and TRBJ1-1; D remains ambiguous. The CDR3 contains 11 residues. The germline CDR1 and CDR2 sequences are SGHDT and YYEEEE. Trimming stripped 4 bases from V and 7 bases from J, with 8 bases between. This CDR3 is CASSRTSEAFF. In DNA, the CDR3 is TGTGCCAGCAGCCGTACAAGTGAAGCTTTCTTT. Filled out from reference TRBV5-6 and TRBJ1-1, the complete variable domain reads DAGVTQSPTHLIKTRGQQVTLRCSPKSGHDTVSWYQQALGQGPQFIFQYYEEEERQRGNFPDRFSGHQFPNYSSELNVNALLLGDSALYLCASSRTSEAFFGQGTRLTVV.

V usage is TRBV7-2 and J usage is TRBJ1-3, with 7 positions matching TRBD1. With V trimmed by 1 base and J by 2 bases, 11 bases remained unmatched. Germline V gene data show CDR1 as SGHTA and CDR2 as FQGNSA. The CDR3 contains 18 residues. The CDR3 loop is CASSLVGHRGVAGNTIYF. For the CDR3, the DNA is TGTGCCAGCAGCTTAGTTGGGCACAGGGGAGTAGCTGGAAACACCATATATTTT.

This clonotype was picked up a small number of times. The genes are TRBV16 and TRBJ1-5; D unclear. The V end was cut by 0 bases, the J end by 6 bases, with 3 bases between. This CDR3 has 12 residues. Per germline, CDR1 KGHSY and CDR2 FQNENV. CDR3 region: CASSQSAQPQHF. The DNA for the CDR3 is TGTGCCAGCAGCCAATCGGCTCAGCCCCAGCATTTT.

This chain joins TRBV6-5 and TRBJ2-2; the match to TRBD2 covers 13 bases. Germline V CDR1 and CDR2: MNHEY, SVGAGI. This CDR3 spans 16 amino acids. The V and J ends lost 6 bases and 5 bases, in that order; junction bases with no gene match: 6. The CDR3 DNA sequence: TGTGCCAGCAGAAAATCACTAGCGGGGGGGACCGGGGAGCTGTTTTTT. Translation gives CASRKSLAGGTGELFF.